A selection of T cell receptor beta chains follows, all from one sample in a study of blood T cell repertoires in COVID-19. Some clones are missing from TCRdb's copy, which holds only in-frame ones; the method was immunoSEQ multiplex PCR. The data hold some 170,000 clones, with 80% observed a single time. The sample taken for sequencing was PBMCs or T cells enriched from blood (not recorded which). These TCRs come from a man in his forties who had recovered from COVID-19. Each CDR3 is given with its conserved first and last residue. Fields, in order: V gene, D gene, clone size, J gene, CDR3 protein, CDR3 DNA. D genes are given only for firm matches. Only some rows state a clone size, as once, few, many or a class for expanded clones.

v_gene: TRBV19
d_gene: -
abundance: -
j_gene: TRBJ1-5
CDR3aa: CASSILGEVNQPQHF
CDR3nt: TGTGCCAGTAGTATTTTAGGGGAGGTTAATCAGCCCCAGCATTTT

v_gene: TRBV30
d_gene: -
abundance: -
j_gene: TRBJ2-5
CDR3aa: CAWSRQPKETQYF
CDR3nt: TGTGCCTGGAGTCGACAGCCCAAAGAGACCCAGTACTTC

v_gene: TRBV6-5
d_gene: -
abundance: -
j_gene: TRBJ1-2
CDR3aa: CASSPGVPYGYTF
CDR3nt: TGTGCCAGCAGCCCGGGGGTACCCTATGGCTACACCTTC

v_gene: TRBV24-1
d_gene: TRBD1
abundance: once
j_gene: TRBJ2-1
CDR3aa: CATSDADRGRHNEQFF
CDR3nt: TGTGCCACCAGTGATGCGGACAGGGGGAGGCACAATGAGCAGTTCTTC

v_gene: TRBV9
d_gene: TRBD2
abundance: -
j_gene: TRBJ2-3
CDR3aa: CASSVAIGGAPDTQYF
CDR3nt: TGTGCCAGCAGCGTGGCTATCGGGGGGGCGCCAGATACGCAGTATTTT

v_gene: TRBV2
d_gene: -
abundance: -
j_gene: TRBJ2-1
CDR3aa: CASTEGAYNEQFF
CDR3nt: TGTGCCAGCACAGAGGGCGCCTACAATGAGCAGTTCTTC

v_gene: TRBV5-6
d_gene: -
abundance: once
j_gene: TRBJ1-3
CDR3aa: CASSLTGINTIYF
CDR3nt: TGTGCCAGCAGCTTGACAGGGATAAACACCATATATTTT

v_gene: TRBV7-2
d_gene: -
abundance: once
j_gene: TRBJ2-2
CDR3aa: CASRILVNTGELFF
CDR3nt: TGTGCCAGCAGGATTTTAGTCAACACCGGGGAGCTGTTTTTT

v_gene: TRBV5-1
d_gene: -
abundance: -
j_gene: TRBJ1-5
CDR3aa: CASAPGLGNQPQHF
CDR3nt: TGCGCCAGCGCCCCGGGACTCGGCAATCAGCCCCAGCATTTT

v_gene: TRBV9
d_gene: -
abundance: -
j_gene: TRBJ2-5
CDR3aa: CASSVGATKETQYF
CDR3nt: TGTGCCAGCAGCGTAGGGGCCACCAAAGAGACCCAGTACTTC

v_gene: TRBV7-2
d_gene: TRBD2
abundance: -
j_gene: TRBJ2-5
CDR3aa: CASSLGLAGGQETQYF
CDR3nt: TGTGCCAGCAGCTTAGGACTAGCGGGGGGGCAAGAGACCCAGTACTTC

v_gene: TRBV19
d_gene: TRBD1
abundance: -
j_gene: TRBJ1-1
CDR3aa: CASSRRQGGEDAFF
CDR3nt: TGTGCCAGTAGTCGACGACAGGGAGGTGAGGACGCTTTCTTT

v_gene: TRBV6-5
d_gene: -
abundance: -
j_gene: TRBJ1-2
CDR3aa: CASSPQGNTNYGYTF
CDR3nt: TGTGCCAGCAGTCCCCAGGGCAACACTAACTATGGCTACACCTTC

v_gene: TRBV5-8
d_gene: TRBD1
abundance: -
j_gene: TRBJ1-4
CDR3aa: CASSRGQGRGTNEKLFF
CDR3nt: TGTGCCAGCAGCCGGGGACAGGGAAGGGGAACTAATGAAAAACTGTTTTTT

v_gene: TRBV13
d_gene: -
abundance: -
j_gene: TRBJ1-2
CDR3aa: CASSLYADYRDGYTF
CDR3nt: TGTGCCAGCAGCTTATACGCAGACTATAGAGATGGCTACACCTTC

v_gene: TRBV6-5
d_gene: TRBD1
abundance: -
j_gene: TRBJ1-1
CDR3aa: CASSPADRVNTEAFF
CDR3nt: TGTGCCAGCAGTCCTGCCGACAGGGTGAACACTGAAGCTTTCTTT

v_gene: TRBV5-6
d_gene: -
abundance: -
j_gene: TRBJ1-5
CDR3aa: CASSLGPTPYQPQHF
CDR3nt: TGTGCCAGCAGCTTGGGACCGACACCGTATCAGCCCCAGCATTTT

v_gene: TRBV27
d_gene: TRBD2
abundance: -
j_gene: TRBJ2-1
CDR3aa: CASMRLAGGIYNEQFF
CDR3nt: TGTGCCAGCATGAGACTAGCGGGGGGGATCTACAATGAGCAGTTCTTC

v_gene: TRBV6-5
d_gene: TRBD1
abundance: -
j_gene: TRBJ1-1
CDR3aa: CASSLSLTGVAEAFF
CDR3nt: TGTGCCAGCAGCCTCTCCCTCACAGGGGTGGCTGAAGCTTTCTTT

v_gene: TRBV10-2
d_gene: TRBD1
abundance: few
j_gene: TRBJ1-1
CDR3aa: CASSDYRDREWEAFF
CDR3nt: TGCGCCAGCAGTGATTACCGGGACAGGGAGTGGGAAGCTTTCTTT

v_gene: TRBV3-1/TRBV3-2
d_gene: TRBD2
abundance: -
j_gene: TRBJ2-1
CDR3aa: CASSQDGLPGGQDEQFF
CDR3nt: TGTGCCAGCAGCCAAGATGGTTTGCCGGGGGGGCAGGATGAGCAGTTCTTC

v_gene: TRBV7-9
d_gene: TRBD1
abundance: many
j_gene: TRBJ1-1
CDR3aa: CASSGRQGSTDTEAFF
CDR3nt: TGTGCCAGCAGCGGCAGACAGGGATCAACGGATACTGAAGCTTTCTTT

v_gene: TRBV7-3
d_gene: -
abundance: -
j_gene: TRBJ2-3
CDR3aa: CASSRGRDTQYF
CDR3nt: TGTGCCAGCAGCCGGGGGAGGGATACGCAGTATTTT

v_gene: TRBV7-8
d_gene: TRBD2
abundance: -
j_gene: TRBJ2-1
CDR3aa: CASSHGTSGERYSYNEQFF
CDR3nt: TGTGCCAGCAGCCACGGGACTAGCGGGGAGAGATACTCCTACAATGAGCAGTTCTTC

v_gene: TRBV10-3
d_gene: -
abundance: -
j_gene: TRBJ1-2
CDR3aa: CAISESQVYGYTF
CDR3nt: TGTGCCATCAGTGAGTCCCAGGTCTATGGCTACACCTTC

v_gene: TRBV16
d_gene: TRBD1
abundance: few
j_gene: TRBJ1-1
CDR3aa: CASSSLDRGAEAFF
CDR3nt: TGTGCCAGCAGCTCCCTGGACAGGGGGGCTGAAGCTTTCTTT

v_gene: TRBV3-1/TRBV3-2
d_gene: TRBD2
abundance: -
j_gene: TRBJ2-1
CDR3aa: CASSQEAGGPGEQFF
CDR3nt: TGTGCCAGCAGCCAAGAAGCGGGGGGGCCGGGTGAGCAGTTCTTC

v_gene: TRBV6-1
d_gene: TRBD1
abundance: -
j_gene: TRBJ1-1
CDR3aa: CASSVRTGDLNTEAFF
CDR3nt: TGTGCCAGCAGTGTGAGGACAGGGGATTTGAACACTGAAGCTTTCTTT

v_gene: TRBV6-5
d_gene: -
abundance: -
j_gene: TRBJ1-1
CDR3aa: CASSYGAPRASEAFF
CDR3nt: TGTGCCAGCAGTTACGGGGCCCCACGTGCAAGTGAAGCTTTCTTT

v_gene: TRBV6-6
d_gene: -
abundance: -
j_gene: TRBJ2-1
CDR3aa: CATGGQGKFVEQFF
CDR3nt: TGTGCCACCGGGGGGCAGGGAAAGTTCGTGGAGCAGTTCTTC

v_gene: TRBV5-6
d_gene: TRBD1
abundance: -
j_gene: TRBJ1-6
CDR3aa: CASNPGTGDNSPLHF
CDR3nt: TGTGCCAGCAACCCGGGGACAGGGGATAATTCACCCCTCCACTTT

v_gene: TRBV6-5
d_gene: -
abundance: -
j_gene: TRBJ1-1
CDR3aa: CASSYEIGHEAFF
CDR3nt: TGTGCCAGCAGTTACGAAATCGGTCATGAAGCTTTCTTT

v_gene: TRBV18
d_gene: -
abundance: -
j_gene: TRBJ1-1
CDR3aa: CASSPPGTHEAFF
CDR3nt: TGTGCCAGCTCACCGCCTGGGACACACGAAGCTTTCTTT

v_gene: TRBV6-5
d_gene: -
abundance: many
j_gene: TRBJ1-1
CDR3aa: CASSYQGVSATEAFF
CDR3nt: TGTGCCAGCAGTTACCAAGGGGTTTCGGCCACTGAAGCTTTCTTT

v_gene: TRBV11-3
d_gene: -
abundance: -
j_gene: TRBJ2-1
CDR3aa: CASSLRGGRSYNEQFF
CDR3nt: TGTGCCAGCAGCTTAAGGGGGGGACGGTCCTACAATGAGCAGTTCTTC

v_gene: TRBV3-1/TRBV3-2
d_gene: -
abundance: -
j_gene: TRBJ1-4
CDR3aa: CASSQDPGSDEKLFF
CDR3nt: TGTGCCAGCAGCCAAGATCCCGGGTCAGATGAAAAACTGTTTTTT

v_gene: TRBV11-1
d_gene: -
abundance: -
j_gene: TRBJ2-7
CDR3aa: CASSLAPAVYEQYF
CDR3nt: TGTGCCAGCAGCTTAGCCCCAGCGGTTTACGAGCAGTACTTC

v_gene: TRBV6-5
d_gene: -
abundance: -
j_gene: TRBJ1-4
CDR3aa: CASSSTGGNEKLFF
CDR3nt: TGTGCCAGCAGTTCGACGGGAGGGAATGAAAAACTGTTTTTT

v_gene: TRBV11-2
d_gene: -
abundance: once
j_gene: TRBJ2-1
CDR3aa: CASSPSSGYNEQFF
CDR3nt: TGTGCCAGCAGCCCATCGTCCGGCTACAATGAGCAGTTCTTC

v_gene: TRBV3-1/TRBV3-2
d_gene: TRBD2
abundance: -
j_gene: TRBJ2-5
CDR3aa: CASRQGLAEQETQYF
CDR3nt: TGTGCCAGCAGACAGGGACTAGCGGAACAAGAGACCCAGTACTTC

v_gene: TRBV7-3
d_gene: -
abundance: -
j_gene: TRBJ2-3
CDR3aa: CASSLRAGAADTQYF
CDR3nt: TGTGCCAGCAGCTTAAGGGCGGGGGCGGCAGATACGCAGTATTTT

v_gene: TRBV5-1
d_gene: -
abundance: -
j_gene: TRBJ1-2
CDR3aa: CASREGLAAYGYTF
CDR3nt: TGCGCCAGCAGAGAGGGTTTGGCGGCGTATGGCTACACCTTC

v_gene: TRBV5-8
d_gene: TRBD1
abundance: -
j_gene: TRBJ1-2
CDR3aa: CASSFNRGGSNYGYTF
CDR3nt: TGTGCCAGCAGCTTCAACAGGGGCGGTAGTAACTATGGCTACACCTTC

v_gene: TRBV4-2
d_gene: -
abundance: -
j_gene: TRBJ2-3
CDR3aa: CASSQGSATDTQYF
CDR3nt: TGTGCCAGCAGCCAAGGGAGTGCGACAGATACGCAGTATTTT

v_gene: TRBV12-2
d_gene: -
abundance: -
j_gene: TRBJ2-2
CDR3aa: CASRARTSGGPGELFF
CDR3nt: TGTGCAAGTCGCGCTAGGACTAGCGGGGGCCCCGGGGAGCTGTTTTTT

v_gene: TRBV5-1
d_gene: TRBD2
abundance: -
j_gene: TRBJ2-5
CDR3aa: CASSLGSLAGQETQYF
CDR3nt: TGCGCCAGCAGCTTGGGAAGCCTAGCGGGACAAGAGACCCAGTACTTC

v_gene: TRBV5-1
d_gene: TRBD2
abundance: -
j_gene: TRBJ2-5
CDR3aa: CASRTSGGGETQYF
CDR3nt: TGCGCCAGCAGAACTAGCGGGGGTGGAGAGACCCAGTACTTC

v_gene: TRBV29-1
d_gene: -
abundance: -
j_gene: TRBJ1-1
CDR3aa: CSVEGRMNTEAFF
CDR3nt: TGCAGCGTGGAAGGGAGAATGAACACTGAAGCTTTCTTT

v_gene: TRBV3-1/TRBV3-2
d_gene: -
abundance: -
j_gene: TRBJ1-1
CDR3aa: CASSPLAGSNTEAFF
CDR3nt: TGTGCCAGCAGCCCGTTAGCAGGGTCCAACACTGAAGCTTTCTTT